This T cell receptor beta chain is drawn from a study of PD-L1 blockade in urothelial cancer. Study details: Every 3 weeks, patients received intravenous atezolizumab 1,200 mg, beginning 2014. Males with bladder-origin urothelial cancer constituted about 85% of the roughly 30 patients. Study patients had been treated with 0 to 3 previous chemotherapy regimens. Once treatment had started, blood was analyzed at 3 weeks (second dose) and again at 6 weeks.

In this sample, this clone turned up once. This sample's time point: peripheral blood 6 weeks after treatment start. This table comes from immunoSEQ multiplex PCR, and its TCRdb copy is limited to in-frame clones, with some not included. The sample has 100,000 to 150,000 clones, 86% seen once. Sequencing was performed on PBMCs, taken around atezolizumab (anti-PD-L1) treatment. The sequence derives from a man aged 50-60 years with urothelial cancer.

In DNA, the CDR3 is TGTGCCAGCAGCTTGCGGCGAGGGTCTGCAACTAATGAAAAACTGTTTTTT. This gives the protein CASSLRRGSATNEKLFF. The chain recombines TRBV5-4 with TRBJ1-4; D gene ambiguous. With 1 base removed from V and 0 bases from J, the gap between germline ends came to 13 bases. The CDR3 has 17 amino acids. Germline CDR1 is SGHNT and CDR2 is YYREEE (reference sequence).